This TCR beta chain was identified during a study of blood T cells in healthy people across ages. The CDR3 has 13 residues. The V end was cut by 0 bases, the J end by 5 bases, with 7 bases between. Germline assignment: CDR1 SEHNR and CDR2 FQNEAQ (reference sequence). Sample-barcoded 5' priming and a J-beta primer mix drove a second PCR of about 6 to 12 cycles. Each cDNA molecule received a tag from a template-switch adaptor that had 12 random nucleotides. Via MiXCR, TCRdb re-called the 5' RACE reads, giving one row per CDR3 protein. This sample yields around 1.7 million distinct CDR3 sequences, of which about 30% are seen a single time; 7.7% belongs to the top ten. This clonotype was detected only a few times.

This clonotype was sampled from a woman aged 25 to 45 in good health. V usage is TRBV7-9 and J usage is TRBJ1-1, with D unresolved. Material: blood. The CDR3 DNA sequence: TGTGCCAGCAGCTTAGCGGAGACGACTGAAGCTTTCTTT. Protein product: CASSLAETTEAFF.